This TCR beta chain was captured in a study of radiotherapy plus CTLA-4 blockade in lung cancer. Study context: Objective responses emerged in around 18% of patients, and around 31% attained disease control. Points from the study as a whole: Peripheral blood showed expansion of tumor-derived TCR clones after radiotherapy and ipilimumab.

The table came from immunoSEQ multiplex PCR; TCRdb's copy has only in-frame clones and leaves some out. The sample yields approximately 110,000 clones, about four fifths seen once. In the case of this clone: Its antigen is unidentified.

This sequence was found in a human donor with non-small cell lung cancer that progressed on radiotherapy plus ipilimumab. Some clones in this sample may be carry-over from other donors' samples. The material sequenced was peripheral blood, taken from a patient treated with radiotherapy plus ipilimumab.

The CDR3 region has the DNA TGCGCCAGCAGCCAAGATTCGTCTCTAGCGGGGGGCCTTTCAGATACGCAGTATTTT. This gives the protein CASSQDSSLAGGLSDTQYF. The chain carries TRBV4-1 and TRBJ2-3; 11 nucleotides line up with TRBD2. V shed 0 bases and J 4 bases; nucleotides not matched to a gene: 12. The CDR3 has 19 residues. The germline gives CDR1 MGHRA, CDR2 YSYEKL.